The T cell receptor (beta chain) described here comes from a study of shared clonotypes between healthy human individuals. The CDR3 runs to 17 residues. Losses at the gene ends were 0 bases for V and 4 bases for J; bases not matched to a gene: 12. The germline gives CDR1 SGHNT, CDR2 YYREEE (reference sequence). Some clones are missing from TCRdb's copy, which holds only in-frame ones; the method was immunoSEQ multiplex PCR. The data contain approximately 2.3 million clones, more than 85% of them seen just once; the ten biggest clones take up 0.39%. The sequenced material came from naive CD4+ T cells from PBMCs. Subset noted: CD45RA+ positively selected. The TCR sequence derives from a man younger than 35 in good health. Some clones in this sample may be carry-over from other donors' samples. The rearrangement uses TRBV5-4 and TRBJ2-7; TRBD2 agrees at 8 bases. As DNA, the CDR3 is TGTGCCAGCAGCTTGGTAATAGCGGGGCAGGGAGGATACGAGCAGTACTTC. It translates to CASSLVIAGQGGYEQYF.